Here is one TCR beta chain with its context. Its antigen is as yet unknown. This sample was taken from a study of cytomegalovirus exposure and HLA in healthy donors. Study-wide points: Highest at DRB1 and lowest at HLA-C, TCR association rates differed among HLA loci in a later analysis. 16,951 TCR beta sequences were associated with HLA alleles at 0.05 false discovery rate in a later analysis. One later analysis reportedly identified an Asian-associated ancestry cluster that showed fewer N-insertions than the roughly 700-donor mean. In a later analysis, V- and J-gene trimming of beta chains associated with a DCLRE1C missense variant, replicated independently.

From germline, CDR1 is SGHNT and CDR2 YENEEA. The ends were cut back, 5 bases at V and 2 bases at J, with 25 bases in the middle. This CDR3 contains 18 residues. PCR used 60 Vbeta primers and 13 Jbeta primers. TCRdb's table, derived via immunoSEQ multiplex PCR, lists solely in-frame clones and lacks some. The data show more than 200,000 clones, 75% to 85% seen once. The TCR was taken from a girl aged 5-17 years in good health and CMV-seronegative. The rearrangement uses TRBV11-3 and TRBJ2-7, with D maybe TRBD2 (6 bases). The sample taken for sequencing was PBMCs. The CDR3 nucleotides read TGTGCCAGCAGCACGAGCGGGTTTGTCCTTAAAACCGCCTACGAGCAGTACTTC. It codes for CASSTSGFVLKTAYEQYF.